The 32 T cell receptor beta chains below come from one sample, sequenced in a study of vaccination effects on CD4 cells after COVID-19. These receptors have no known antigen. Repertoires were generated with immunoSEQ multiplex PCR, while TCRdb's copy carries only in-frame clones and drops some. This table holds about 31,000 clones, approximately 60% found once. Before sequencing, viral peptide pools were used by the ViraFEST assay to expand antigen-specific CD4+ T cells. Having been cultured for under twelve days, the cells underwent CD4+ T cell isolation. Two-dose vaccination with either BNT162b2 or mRNA-1273 was given to the participants. Sequencing used CD4+ T cells from PBMCs cultured with SARS-CoV-2 spike peptides, obtained after COVID-19 vaccination. The receptors shown here come from a human donor who received a COVID-19 vaccine.

This clone was seen more than once but under ten times. The genes are TRBV18 and TRBJ1-1; the D is unclear. V lost 2 bases, J lost 0 bases, and 16 bases lay in between. This CDR3 comprises 17 residues. In germline, CDR1 is KGHSH, CDR2 LQKENI. CDR3 protein: CASSPNLRPDLNTEAFF. The DNA of the CDR3 is TGTGCCAGCTCACCAAATCTGCGGCCGGACCTGAACACTGAAGCTTTCTTT.

V usage is TRBV7-9 and J usage is TRBJ1-1, with D tentatively TRBD1 (6 bases). Trimming cost V 2 bases and J 1 base, with 14 bases left between them. Per germline, CDR1 SEHNR and CDR2 FQNEAQ (reference sequence). The CDR3 contains 16 residues. CDR3: CASSLFRAQGNTEAFF. The DNA of the CDR3 is TGTGCCAGCAGCTTATTCCGGGCACAGGGGAACACTGAAGCTTTCTTT.

The V and J genes are TRBV24-1 and TRBJ2-3, with TRBD2 matching 7 bases. Germline V CDR1 and CDR2: KGHDR, SFDVKD. V lost 0 bases and J lost 3; bases outside the gene matches: 5. The CDR3 spans 16 residues. DNA for the CDR3: TGTGCCACCAGTGATTTGGAGTTGGGGGGGACAGATACGCAGTATTTT. It specifies CATSDLELGGTDTQYF.

This clone has just one count. CDR3 DNA: TGTGCCAGCAGCTTGATGCAGGGCCTGAGGCAGTATGGCTACACCTTC. Its protein is CASSLMQGLRQYGYTF. The V gene is TRBV5-4, the J gene TRBJ1-2; possibly TRBD1 for D (5 bases). The CDR3 extends over 16 amino acids. V lost 1 base and J lost 5, with 18 bases in between. Germline CDR1 is SGHNT and CDR2 is YYREEE (reference sequence).

The chain has TRBV4-2 and TRBJ2-2; perhaps TRBD1 as D (5 bases). The V and J ends lost 3 bases and 3 bases respectively, with 11 bases between them. The CDR3 has 15 residues. CDR1 and CDR2 (germline): LGHNA, YNFKEQ. CDR3 coding DNA: TGTGCCAGCAGCCATCAGAAACAGGACACCGGGGAGCTGTTTTTT. Amino acid sequence: CASSHQKQDTGELFF.

The chain recombines TRBV2 with TRBJ1-5; 8 positions match TRBD1. The CDR3 length is 16 residues. Per germline, CDR1 SNHLY and CDR2 FYNNEI. Losses at the gene ends were 6 bases for V and 0 bases for J; bases not matched to a gene: 7. The CDR3 spells CASRAGTGYSNQPQHF. The CDR3 nucleotides are TGTGCCAGCAGAGCCGGGACAGGTTATAGCAATCAGCCCCAGCATTTT.

This CDR3 reads CASTSHPKGKRNQPQHF. The CDR3 DNA is TGTGCCAGTACCTCCCACCCCAAGGGGAAGCGGAATCAGCCCCAGCATTTT. V is TRBV19 and J is TRBJ1-5; a possible D gene is TRBD1 (5 bases). V dropped 7 bases and J dropped 4 bases, with 23 bases sitting between them. Germline CDR1 and CDR2: LNHDA and SQIVND (reference sequence). This CDR3 has 17 residues. The entire variable domain, with the rest obtained from reference TRBV19 and TRBJ1-5, is as follows: DGGITQSPKYLFRKEGQNVTLSCEQNLNHDAMYWYRQDPGQGLRLIYYSQIVNDFQKGDIAEGYSVSREKKESFPLTVTSAQKNPTAFYLCASTSHPKGKRNQPQHFGDGTRLSIL.

The genes are TRBV7-9 and TRBJ1-4; D is perhaps TRBD1 (6 bases). V gave up 7 bases and J gave up 6 bases, with 18 bases separating them. The CDR3 spans 15 residues. Germline loops: CDR1 SEHNR, CDR2 FQNEAQ (reference sequence). This CDR3 is CASTSRGTEDEKLFF. In DNA form, the CDR3 reads TGTGCCAGCACTTCCAGGGGAACGGAGGATGAAAAACTGTTTTTT.

The V call is TRBV9, the J call TRBJ2-3; possibly TRBD2 for D (5 bases). This CDR3 is 13 amino acids long. Trimming took 4 bases from V and 2 from J, leaving 8 bases between them. Germline-derived CDR1 and CDR2 are SGDLS and YYNGEE. The CDR3 sequence is CASSPRDTDTQYF. DNA for the CDR3: TGTGCCAGCAGCCCGAGGGACACAGATACGCAGTATTTT.

The chain uses TRBV24-1 and TRBJ1-3; D may be TRBD1 (6 bases). This CDR3 contains 15 residues. V lost 6 bases to trimming and J lost 0 bases, with 11 bases between them. The germline V gene has CDR1 KGHDR and CDR2 SFDVKD. In nucleotides, the CDR3 is TGTGCCACCAGTTCGGGGGCGTTCTCTGGAAACACCATATATTTT. Amino acids: CATSSGAFSGNTIYF.

The chain has TRBV15 and TRBJ2-1; D not resolved. V was pared by 0 bases and J by 4 bases, with 7 bases between. This CDR3 is 14 amino acids long. Per germline, CDR1 LNHNV and CDR2 YYDKDF (reference sequence). DNA for the CDR3: TGTGCCACCAGCAGAGATCGCAGATACAATGAGCAGTTCTTC. Protein product: CATSRDRRYNEQFF.

This clone turned up a few times. CDR3: CASSVDLVGYEQYF. CDR3 bases: TGTGCCAGCAGCGTAGACCTGGTAGGATACGAGCAGTACTTC. The chain joins TRBV9 to TRBJ2-7; D unclear. Germline V CDR1 and CDR2: SGDLS, YYNGEE. V was trimmed by 0 bases and J by 4 bases, leaving 11 bases between them. The CDR3 sequence is 14 residues long.

The V gene is TRBV29-1, the J gene TRBJ2-5; TRBD2 matches 10 bases. CDR3 length: 14 residues. The germline V gene encodes CDR1 SQVTM and CDR2 ANQGSEA. V lost 4 bases to trimming and J lost 5 bases; unmatched junction nucleotides: 7. Here the CDR3 DNA reads TGCAGCGTTGCCCCTAGCGGGAGTCGGGAGACCCAGTACTTC. This sequence encodes CSVAPSGSRETQYF.

V gene TRBV5-4 combines with J gene TRBJ2-3; TRBD2 matches at 8 bases. V dropped 4 bases and J dropped 3; count of bases not matched to a gene: 10. Germline V CDR1 and CDR2: SGHNT, YYREEE (reference sequence). This CDR3 spans 16 amino acids. CDR3 protein: CASSTKPGLGTDTQYF. CDR3 DNA sequence: TGTGCCAGCAGCACCAAACCGGGACTAGGTACAGATACGCAGTATTTT.

The CDR3 sequence is CASSSRLGTEAFF. The CDR3 nucleotides read TGTGCCAGCAGCTCCCGCCTGGGAACTGAAGCTTTCTTT. The rearrangement joins TRBV7-8 to TRBJ1-1, with unresolved D. The CDR3 runs 13 residues. Trimming left V 4 bases short and J 5 bases short, with 11 bases between. Germline lookup yields CDR1 SGHVS and CDR2 FQNEAQ.

This chain's CDR3 is CASRGQGWNSPLHF. CDR3 nucleotides: TGTGCCAGTAGAGGCCAGGGATGGAATTCACCCCTCCACTTT. The rearrangement joins TRBV19 to TRBJ1-6, with D possibly TRBD1 on 5 matching bases. Per germline, CDR1 LNHDA and CDR2 SQIVND (reference sequence). V lost 6 bases, J lost 7 bases, and 13 bases lay in between. This CDR3 spans 14 amino acids.

The V and J genes are TRBV5-4 and TRBJ1-4; TRBD1 is a possible D gene (6 bases). The V end lost 0 bases, the J end lost 8 bases, and 8 bases lay between the germline ends. CDR1 is SGHNT, CDR2 YYREEE, per germline (reference sequence). CDR3 length equals 13 residues. The CDR3 region is CASSLVTGEKLFF. CDR3 DNA: TGTGCCAGCAGCTTGGTTACAGGGGAAAAACTGTTTTTT. The variable domain in full, completed from reference TRBV5-4 and TRBJ1-4, reads ETGVTQSPTHLIKTRGQQVTLRCSSQSGHNTVSWYQQALGQGPQFIFQYYREEENGRGNFPPRFSGLQFPNYSSELNVNALELDDSALYLCASSLVTGEKLFFGSGTQLSVL.

This rearrangement joins TRBV6-2 or TRBV6-3 to TRBJ2-1; the D gene is possibly TRBD1 (6 bases). Per the germline V gene, CDR1 is MNHEY and CDR2 is SVGEGT. The V and J ends lost 4 bases and 7 bases respectively, with 17 bases between them. This CDR3 region has 15 residues. The CDR3 loop reads CASSFRGLLRNEQFF. In nucleotides, the CDR3 is TGTGCCAGCAGTTTCAGGGGCTTGTTGAGGAATGAGCAGTTCTTC.

This clone was found once. The chain is built from TRBV2 and TRBJ2-5; D is uncertain. The CDR3 contains 14 residues. V shed 1 base and J shed 3 bases, with 9 bases lying between them. Germline-derived CDR1 and CDR2 are SNHLY and FYNNEI. CDR3 DNA: TGTGCCAGCAGTGAAGGCTATAACGAAGAGACCCAGTACTTC. Translating gives CASSEGYNEETQYF.

This clone was counted a few times. This chain links TRBV6-5 with TRBJ1-1, with 10 bases identical to TRBD1. CDR3 length: 15 amino acids. The V gene end was trimmed by 5 bases and the J gene end by 4 bases; junction bases not matched to a gene: 7. Germline CDR1 and CDR2: MNHEY and SVGAGI. CDR3 sequence (DNA): TGTGCCAGCAGTCCGGGACAGGGGTCTATCACTGAAGCTTTCTTT. It is translated as CASSPGQGSITEAFF.

The rearrangement joins TRBV23-1 to TRBJ1-6; a weak D match, TRBD1 (5 bases). TRBV23-1 is sorted into the ORF group, with uncertain function. The CDR3 runs to 15 residues. CDR3 nucleotides: TGCGCTACCCTGAGGGGAGAAGGCTATAATTCACCCCTCCACTTT. It codes for CATLRGEGYNSPLHF.

This clone turned up a few times. The rearrangement joins TRBV27 to TRBJ1-2; D remains ambiguous. Trimming pared 0 bases from V and 7 bases from J, leaving 6 bases between. The CDR3 is 12 residues long. CDR1 and CDR2 from the germline V gene are MNHEY and SMNVEV (reference sequence). CDR3 sequence (DNA): TGTGCCAGCAGTTTATCCGGATCTGGCTACACCTTC. This translates into CASSLSGSGYTF.

The chain recombines TRBV10-2 with TRBJ2-5; TRBD1 is a possible D gene (8 bases). The CDR3 has 14 amino acids. Trimming took off 0 bases at V and 7 bases at J, with 12 bases between the two ends. Germline V gene lookup returns CDR1 WSHSY and CDR2 SAAADI. The CDR3 DNA reads TGCGCCAGCAGTGAGTCAACAGGGGGGGTGACCCAGTACTTC. Translation: CASSESTGGVTQYF.

This clone was seen a few times. J is TRBJ1-3 and V is TRBV21-1; TRBD1 is taken as the D call from the table, unchecked against the DNA. TRBV21-1 is a known pseudogene. The CDR3 is made up of 17 amino acids. CDR3 sequence: CASSKPTGDSSGNTIYF. For the CDR3, the DNA is TGTGCCAGCAGCAAACCCACAGGGGACAGCTCTGGAAACACCATATATTTT.

The chain has TRBV11-3 and TRBJ1-1; no reliable D call. V was clipped by 2 bases and J by 2 bases, with 6 bases between them. The CDR3 has 13 amino acids. CDR1 SGHNT and CDR2 YENEEA come from the germline V gene. CDR3 protein: CASSLQSNTEAFF. CDR3 sequence (DNA): TGTGCCAGCAGCTTACAGAGCAACACTGAAGCTTTCTTT. Combining the CDR3 with reference TRBV11-3 and TRBJ1-1 gives the whole variable domain EAGVVQSPRYKIIEKKQPVAFWCNPISGHNTLYWYLQNLGQGPELLIRYENEEAVDDSQLPKDRFSAERLKGVDSTLKIQPAELGDSAVYLCASSLQSNTEAFFGQGTRLTVV.

The rearrangement uses TRBV5-1 and TRBJ1-1, with D tentatively TRBD1 (6 bases). This CDR3 is 14 amino acids long. The germline gives CDR1 SGHRS, CDR2 YFSETQ. The V end lost 2 bases, the J end lost 4 bases, and 12 bases lay between the germline ends. CDR3 residues: CASSFNTGTTEAFF. In DNA form, the CDR3 reads TGCGCCAGCAGCTTTAACACAGGGACCACTGAAGCTTTCTTT.

The rearrangement joins TRBV14 to TRBJ2-3, with 7 bases that match TRBD1. This CDR3 contains 13 residues. The J segment lost 7 bases and the V segment lost 5 bases, leaving 6 bases of the junction unmatched. Germline CDR1 and CDR2: SGHDN and FVKESK. The CDR3 spells CASSAQGVNTQYF. For the CDR3, the DNA is TGTGCCAGCAGCGCCCAGGGGGTTAATACGCAGTATTTT.

This clone was seen only once. The gene calls are TRBV9 and TRBJ1-1; no clear D gene. The V gene's germline CDR1 is SGDLS and CDR2 YYNGEE. V was shortened by 0 bases and J by 2 bases, with 8 bases between the two germline ends. This CDR3 comprises 14 residues. In nucleotides, the CDR3 is TGTGCCAGCAGCGTAGAGTCAACAAACACTGAAGCTTTCTTT. Residues: CASSVESTNTEAFF.

The chain is built from TRBV5-1 and TRBJ1-1, with D possibly matching TRBD1 (5 bases). CDR3 size: 14 residues. In germline, CDR1 is SGHRS, CDR2 YFSETQ. V dropped 4 bases and J dropped 1 base, with 11 bases sitting between them. CDR3 coding DNA: TGCGCCAGCAGCGTACAGGCGGGGAACACTGAAGCTTTCTTT. It translates to CASSVQAGNTEAFF.

The chain recombines TRBV29-1 with TRBJ2-5; no reliable D call. Germline V gene sequence: CDR1 SQVTM, CDR2 ANQGSEA. The CDR3 contains 13 residues. Trimming cost V 7 bases and J 1 base, with 13 bases left between them. The CDR3 reads CSAHSGSQETQYF. Written as DNA, the CDR3 is TGCAGCGCCCACTCGGGCAGCCAAGAGACCCAGTACTTC.

This clone is a singleton in its sample. This chain joins TRBV5-8 and TRBJ2-2, with 9 bases lining up with TRBD1. This CDR3 is 15 amino acids long. V dropped 3 bases and J dropped 3; count of bases not matched to a gene: 3. Germline CDR1 is SGHTS and CDR2 is YDEGEE. CDR3 sequence: CASSWGQGDTGELFF. Here the CDR3 DNA reads TGTGCCAGCAGCTGGGGACAGGGAGACACCGGGGAGCTGTTTTTT.

The chain links TRBV6-5 to TRBJ2-7; 12 nucleotides line up with TRBD2. This CDR3 has 14 amino acids. Trimming removed 6 bases from V and 2 bases from J; junction bases left unmatched: 2. Germline V gives CDR1 MNHEY, CDR2 SVGAGI. CDR3 loop: CASSRTSGAYEQYF. CDR3 DNA sequence: TGTGCCAGCAGCCGGACTAGCGGGGCCTACGAGCAGTACTTC.